Sequencing of this T cell receptor (beta chain) was carried out in a study of tumor-infiltrating lymphocytes in primary liver carcinoma. Notes on the study in general: There were only about 7.5-24% of top clones found in all five tumor regions.

From germline, CDR1 is MNHEY and CDR2 SVGEGT. The length of the CDR3 is 13 residues. Constant-region priming of about 520 ng total RNA yielded TCR beta cDNA. It was through three nested multiplex PCR rounds of slightly modified ARM-PCR that TCR beta libraries arose. It was with TRBV1-TRBV30 forward primers and a C-beta reverse primer that the first two PCR rounds were run, at roughly 10 cycles each. TCRdb itself ran the multiplex PCR reads through MiXCR, one entry per CDR3 protein. This table has tens of thousands of distinct CDR3 sequences, 55% to 85% appearing once. Taking about 19-32 mg of unsorted bulk tissue, the authors co-extracted RNA and DNA. This clonotype came up a few times. What it recognizes is unknown. One end of the junction is discordant with germline, which a read error may explain.

The chain employs TRBV6-2 or TRBV6-3 and TRBJ1-2; D unclear. Source material: liver tumor tissue from sampling region 1. Subset: tumor region T1, superior pole. This sequence originates from a man between 40 and 49 years old with primary liver carcinoma and hepatitis B virus infection. The CDR3 bases are TGTGCTAGCAGTTACGACGGTAACTATGACTACACCTTC. Translating it yields CASSYDGNYDYTF.